This T cell receptor (beta chain) came from a study of blood T cell repertoires in COVID-19. Whole-study context: Sites across the United States, Italy and Spain contributed samples from acute and convalescent COVID-19.

This CDR3 spans 15 amino acids. The germline V gene encodes CDR1 SEHNR and CDR2 FQNEAQ (reference sequence). Trimming cost V 3 bases and J 1 base; bases outside gene matches: 3. Clones were sequenced by immunoSEQ multiplex PCR, and TCRdb holds only the in-frame ones, with some missing. The table has about 130,000 clones, 55% to 75% seen once. This chain joins TRBV7-9 and TRBJ1-1, with TRBD1 identical over 9 bases. The material sequenced was peripheral blood. The clonotype was recovered from a woman aged 70 to 79 with acute or convalescent COVID-19. Here the CDR3 DNA reads TGTGCCAGCAGCTTCCGGACAGGGGAGAACACTGAAGCTTTCTTT. Its translation: CASSFRTGENTEAFF.